The source of this T cell receptor beta chain is a study of OX40 agonist ivuxolimab in advanced cancers. Overall study: Patients were dosed with the agonistic anti-OX40 (CD134) antibody ivuxolimab.

General study findings and limits: Low levels of normalized T-cell clonal expansion also appeared in some nonresponders.

The repertoire was sequenced with immunoSEQ multiplex PCR; TCRdb's copy has only in-frame clones and lacks some. Of some 59,000 clones listed, just under 90% were seen once; the top ten hold 5.4%. As regards this clone: Its antigen remains unknown.

The CDR3 extends over 13 amino acids. The germline gives CDR1 MRHNA, CDR2 SNTAGT. V was shortened by 6 bases and J by 3 bases, with 12 bases between the two germline ends. The chain has TRBV6-4 and TRBJ2-7; a possible D gene is TRBD2 (5 bases). The sample was CD4+ or CD8+ T cells sorted from blood, taken in a trial of the OX40 agonist ivuxolimab. The clonotype was recovered from an adult with an advanced solid tumor such as melanoma, head and neck, liver or kidney cancer. The CDR3 DNA follows: TGTGCCAGCAGGACGGGAACAAACTACGAGCAGTACTTC. Translated: CASRTGTNYEQYF.